This TCR beta chain derives from a study of Ad26.COV2.S vaccination and SARS-CoV-2 variants. Treatment denoted: some 19 received Ad26.COV2.S at low or high dose, single or two shots; a few received placebo; per-sample allocation not given. Day 63 after the first injection of vaccine or placebo was the sampling time. Ad26.COV2.S expressed prefusion-stabilized spike from the original Wuhan strain. Generated by immunoSEQ multiplex PCR, the TCRdb table keeps only in-frame clones and is missing some. The sample has a few hundred thousand clones, almost 90% seen once. V was clipped by 2 bases and J by 4 bases; unmatched bases: 3. This CDR3 contains 14 residues. Germline CDR1 and CDR2: LGHNT and FRNRAP.

This specimen was peripheral blood, taken in a trial of Ad26.COV2.S vaccine versus placebo. V gene TRBV12-5 combines with J gene TRBJ2-3; 7 bases agree with TRBD2. The sequence was collected from a person aged 18-60 years who received the Ad26.COV2.S COVID-19 vaccine or a placebo. The CDR3 is CASGLLGGSDTQYF. The CDR3 coding sequence is TGTGCTAGTGGTTTGTTGGGGGGGTCAGATACGCAGTATTTT.